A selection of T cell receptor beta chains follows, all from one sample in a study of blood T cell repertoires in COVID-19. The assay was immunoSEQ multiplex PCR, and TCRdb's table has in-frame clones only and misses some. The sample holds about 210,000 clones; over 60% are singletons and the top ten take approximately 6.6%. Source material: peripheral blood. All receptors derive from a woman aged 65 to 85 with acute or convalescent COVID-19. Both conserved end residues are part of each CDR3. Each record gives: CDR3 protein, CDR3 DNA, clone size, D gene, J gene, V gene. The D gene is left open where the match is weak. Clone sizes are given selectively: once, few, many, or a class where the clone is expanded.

CSGLRDRAENTEAFF	TGCAGCGGCCTCCGGGACAGGGCGGAGAACACTGAAGCTTTCTTT	.	TRBD1	TRBJ1-1	TRBV29-1
CASSPSGGPIYEQYF	TGTGCCAGCAGCCCGAGCGGGGGGCCCATCTACGAGCAGTACTTC	.	TRBD2	TRBJ2-7	TRBV7-2
CASSGDGLATEAFF	TGTGCCAGCAGCGGTGATGGCCTTGCTACTGAAGCTTTCTTT	.	.	TRBJ1-1	TRBV7-9
CASSQDPRTSGANEQFF	TGTGCCAGCAGCCAAGATCCCCGGACTAGCGGGGCCAATGAGCAGTTCTTC	few	TRBD2	TRBJ2-1	TRBV3-1/TRBV3-2
CASSLETAYTDTQYF	TGCGCCAGCAGCTTGGAGACAGCGTACACAGATACGCAGTATTTT	few	.	TRBJ2-3	TRBV5-1
CAWSVLNEQYF	TGTGCCTGGAGTGTCCTTAACGAGCAGTACTTC	.	.	TRBJ2-7	TRBV30
CASSQGPATGNEQFF	TGTGCCAGCAGCCAAGGACCAGCCACGGGGAATGAGCAGTTCTTC	few	.	TRBJ2-1	TRBV3-1/TRBV3-2
CASSPGTGFQETQYF	TGCGCCAGCAGTCCCGGGACAGGGTTCCAAGAGACCCAGTACTTC	.	TRBD1	TRBJ2-5	TRBV5-1
CASSLTGLAGPGDEQYF	TGTGCCAGCAGCTTAACTGGGCTAGCGGGGCCCGGGGACGAGCAGTACTTC	.	TRBD2	TRBJ2-7	TRBV7-2
CAWSVLGQRYEQYF	TGTGCCTGGAGTGTATTGGGACAGCGGTACGAGCAGTACTTC	.	TRBD1	TRBJ2-7	TRBV30
CASSIGFITEEKLFF	TGTGCCAGTAGTATAGGTTTCATAACTGAGGAAAAACTGTTTTTT	few	.	TRBJ1-4	TRBV19
CASSDNEARPQHF	TGTGCCAGCAGTGATAACGAGGCGCGGCCCCAGCATTTT	.	.	TRBJ1-5	TRBV6-1
CASSYEGETEAFF	TGTGCCAGCAGTTACGAGGGGGAGACTGAAGCTTTCTTT	.	.	TRBJ1-1	TRBV6-5
CASSPEVGGRAGELFF	TGTGCCAGCAGCCCCGAGGTAGGGGGCAGGGCCGGGGAGCTGTTTTTT	.	TRBD1	TRBJ2-2	TRBV5-6
CASGIPGQGYDGYTF	TGTGCTAGTGGGATCCCGGGACAGGGATACGATGGCTACACCTTC	.	TRBD1	TRBJ1-2	TRBV12-5
CATSDSTGGLEAFF	TGTGCCACCAGTGATTCGACAGGGGGGCTTGAAGCTTTCTTT	few	TRBD1	TRBJ1-1	TRBV24-1
CASSPGLAGGLGANVLTF	TGCGCCAGCAGCCCGGGACTAGCGGGGGGGCTTGGGGCCAACGTCCTGACTTTC	many	TRBD2	TRBJ2-6	TRBV4-1
CASMPGQGPQETQYF	TGCGCCAGCATGCCGGGACAGGGGCCCCAAGAGACCCAGTACTTC	.	TRBD1	TRBJ2-5	TRBV10-1
CASSLGTGEGAFF	TGTGCCAGCAGCTTGGGGACAGGGGAGGGAGCTTTCTTT	.	TRBD1	TRBJ1-1	TRBV5-6
CASSQSNSLIYGYTF	TGCGCCAGCAGCCAATCGAACAGTCTAATCTATGGCTACACCTTC	.	.	TRBJ1-2	TRBV4-1
CASSAQGTSSGNTIYF	TGTGCCAGCAGCGCACAGGGTACGAGCTCTGGAAACACCATATATTTT	.	.	TRBJ1-3	TRBV9
CALADSPTQYF	TGTGCCCTGGCAGACAGCCCGACCCAGTACTTC	.	.	TRBJ2-5	TRBV6-5
CASSISGIGEKLFF	TGTGCCAGTAGTATTTCAGGGATCGGTGAAAAACTGTTTTTT	.	.	TRBJ1-4	TRBV19
CASRRENSNQPQHF	TGTGCCAGCAGGCGGGAAAACAGCAATCAGCCCCAGCATTTT	few	.	TRBJ1-5	TRBV6-6
CASSPTVGSGYEQYF	TGTGCCAGCAGCCCCACAGTGGGTAGCGGGTACGAGCAGTACTTC	.	TRBD2	TRBJ2-7	TRBV4-2
CASSVDPGTEAFF	TGTGCCAGCAGCGTAGACCCCGGTACTGAAGCTTTCTTT	.	.	TRBJ1-1	TRBV9
CASSLGAGTGQETQYF	TGTGCCAGCAGCTTGGGAGCGGGGACAGGCCAAGAGACCCAGTACTTC	.	.	TRBJ2-5	TRBV5-6
CSARSYNEQFF	TGCAGTGCCAGGTCCTACAATGAGCAGTTCTTC	.	.	TRBJ2-1	TRBV20-1
CASSVVSTSGELFF	TGTGCCAGCAGCGTAGTCTCTACTAGCGGGGAGCTGTTTTTT	.	.	TRBJ2-2	TRBV9
CASSYGAEKVAFF	TGTGCCAGCAGTTACGGGGCAGAAAAAGTAGCTTTCTTT	.	.	TRBJ1-1	TRBV6-5
CAWMRGPSGNTIYF	TGTGCCTGGATGAGAGGCCCCTCTGGAAACACCATATATTTT	.	.	TRBJ1-3	TRBV30
CSARGGSNQPQHF	TGCAGCGCCCGCGGGGGTAGCAATCAGCCCCAGCATTTT	.	.	TRBJ1-5	TRBV29-1
CASSFNNRNTEAFF	TGTGCCAGCAGCTTCAATAACAGGAACACTGAAGCTTTCTTT	once	.	TRBJ1-1	TRBV3-1/TRBV3-2
CASSRGTSGGMDEQFF	TGCGCCAGCAGCCGGGGGACTAGCGGGGGGATGGATGAGCAGTTCTTC	.	TRBD2	TRBJ2-1	TRBV5-1
CASKEEFMNTEAFF	TGTGCCAGTAAAGAAGAGTTCATGAACACTGAAGCTTTCTTT	few	.	TRBJ1-1	TRBV19
CASSYDGGVTDTQYF	TGCGCCAGCAGCTACGACGGCGGGGTTACAGATACGCAGTATTTT	.	.	TRBJ2-3	TRBV5-1
CASSVDTGNTIYF	TGTGCCAGCAGCGTGGACACTGGAAACACCATATATTTT	few	.	TRBJ1-3	TRBV7-2
CASSFDRVTEAFF	TGTGCCAGCAGCTTTGACAGGGTCACTGAAGCTTTCTTT	.	TRBD1	TRBJ1-1	TRBV7-2
CASSPSAGNYGYTF	TGTGCCAGCTCACCATCGGCCGGGAACTATGGCTACACCTTC	.	.	TRBJ1-2	TRBV18
CASIDPGLTNTEAFF	TGTGCCAGCATCGATCCGGGACTTACGAACACTGAAGCTTTCTTT	.	.	TRBJ1-1	TRBV9
CASSLGLGGNRGSPDTQYF	TGTGCCAGCAGCTTAGGCCTAGGTGGGAACAGGGGAAGTCCAGATACGCAGTATTTT	.	TRBD1	TRBJ2-3	TRBV7-9
CASSLAGQYNEQFF	TGTGCCAGCAGCTTAGCGGGGCAGTACAATGAGCAGTTCTTC	once	TRBD2	TRBJ2-1	TRBV5-4
CASSRDREAEAFF	TGTGCCAGCAGTCGGGACAGGGAGGCTGAAGCTTTCTTT	.	TRBD1	TRBJ1-1	TRBV6-4
CASSFARGSTGELFF	TGTGCCAGCAGCTTCGCCAGGGGAAGCACCGGGGAGCTGTTTTTT	few	.	TRBJ2-2	TRBV7-2
CASSPQGNTEAFF	TGTGCCAGCAGTCCTCAGGGTAACACTGAAGCTTTCTTT	.	.	TRBJ1-1	TRBV12-3/TRBV12-4
CASSAEKGQGAMYQPQHF	TGTGCCAGTAGTGCAGAAAAAGGACAGGGGGCTATGTATCAGCCCCAGCATTTT	.	TRBD1	TRBJ1-5	TRBV19
CAWRVAGSNNEQFF	TGTGCCTGGAGGGTGGCCGGGAGCAACAATGAGCAGTTCTTC	.	.	TRBJ2-1	TRBV30
CATSDLKGVGETQYF	TGTGCCACCAGTGATTTAAAAGGGGTAGGGGAGACCCAGTACTTC	.	.	TRBJ2-5	TRBV24-1
CASRLTGDTGELFF	TGCGCCAGCAGACTGACAGGGGACACCGGGGAGCTGTTTTTT	.	TRBD1	TRBJ2-2	TRBV5-1
CASSPDRGLRDTQYF	TGTGCCAGCAGCCCCGACAGGGGTTTGAGGGATACGCAGTATTTT	.	TRBD1	TRBJ2-3	TRBV7-2
CASSLILAGQETQYF	TGTGCCAGCAGCCTTATACTAGCGGGGCAAGAGACCCAGTACTTC	.	TRBD2	TRBJ2-5	TRBV7-9
CAWSVTGRGQPQHF	TGTGCCTGGAGTGTAACGGGGAGAGGGCAGCCCCAGCATTTT	.	.	TRBJ1-5	TRBV30
CASSFPLGQNQETQYF	TGCGCCAGCAGCTTCCCATTGGGACAGAATCAAGAGACCCAGTACTTC	.	TRBD1	TRBJ2-5	TRBV5-1